Below, 8 T cell receptor beta chains from the same sample are listed, as sequenced in a study of blood T cell repertoires in COVID-19. The table came from immunoSEQ multiplex PCR; TCRdb's copy has only in-frame clones and leaves some out. Among about 310,000 clones listed, 90% were seen once. What was sequenced was peripheral blood. Source of these receptors: a woman in her thirties or forties with COVID-19, enrolled during active disease.

In DNA form, the CDR3 reads TGCGCCAGCAGCGCTATTTCGAACACCGGGGAGCTGTTTTTT. Its protein product is CASSAISNTGELFF. The genes are TRBV5-1 and TRBJ2-2; D is uncertain. Germline V gene data show CDR1 as SGHRS and CDR2 as YFSETQ. V gave up 4 bases and J gave up 0 bases, with 7 bases separating them. This CDR3 is 14 amino acids long.

The chain employs TRBV28 and TRBJ1-3; perhaps TRBD1 as D (5 bases). V lost 6 bases, J lost 0 bases, and 9 bases lay in between. The CDR3 sequence is 14 residues long. In germline, CDR1 is MDHEN, CDR2 SYDVKM. CDR3 sequence reads: CASRRRGSGNTIYF. CDR3 bases: TGTGCCAGCAGGAGAAGGGGCTCTGGAAACACCATATATTTT.

The chain uses TRBV18 and TRBJ1-1; D possibly corresponds to TRBD1 (5 bases). The CDR3 totals 16 residues. The germline V and J ends were trimmed by 3 bases and 6 bases, with 20 bases remaining between them. Germline CDR1 KGHSH, CDR2 LQKENI. The CDR3 here is CASSPMIDSRVSEAFF. The DNA for the CDR3 is TGTGCCAGCTCACCCATGATAGACAGCAGGGTCTCTGAAGCTTTCTTT. The variable domain in full, with the rest retrieved from reference TRBV18 and TRBJ1-1, is NAGVMQNPRHLVRRRGQEARLRCSPMKGHSHVYWYRQLPEEGLKFMVYLQKENIIDESGMPKERFSAEFPKEGPSILRIQQVVRGDSAAYFCASSPMIDSRVSEAFFGQGTRLTVV.

The rearrangement links TRBV7-9 to TRBJ2-1; 10 nucleotides agree with TRBD1. The CDR3 length is 17 residues. Trimming took 4 bases from V and 4 from J; bases not matched to a gene: 10. Germline V gene lookup returns CDR1 SEHNR and CDR2 FQNEAQ (reference sequence). The CDR3: CASSSIWTGGEYNEQFF. CDR3 coding DNA: TGTGCCAGCAGCTCAATCTGGACAGGGGGAGAATACAATGAGCAGTTCTTC.

The CDR3 sequence is CASSTGTGGFGKLFF. The CDR3, as DNA: TGTGCCAGCAGTACGGGGACAGGGGGCTTTGGAAAACTGTTTTTT. The gene calls are TRBV6-6 and TRBJ1-4, with 12 positions matching TRBD1. J lost 10 bases, V lost 5 bases, and 8 bases had no gene match. Germline CDR1 is MNHNY and CDR2 is SVGAGI (reference sequence). The CDR3 is 15 residues long.

The gene calls are TRBV9 and TRBJ2-1; D perhaps matches TRBD1 (5 bases). The CDR3 extends over 15 amino acids. Germline V gene lookup returns CDR1 SGDLS and CDR2 YYNGEE. V was trimmed by 0 bases and J by 6 bases, leaving 13 bases between them. CDR3 region: CASSVVGVVGNEQFF. In nucleotides, the CDR3 is TGTGCCAGCAGCGTAGTAGGGGTGGTGGGCAATGAGCAGTTCTTC.

The chain carries TRBV3-1 (or the pseudogene TRBV3-2) and TRBJ2-3, with a weak D call TRBD2 (6 bases). The CDR3 is 22 amino acids. Germline V gene lookup returns CDR1 LGHDT and CDR2 YNNKEL (reference sequence). The V end lost 2 bases, the J end lost 3 bases, and 33 bases lay between the germline ends. The CDR3 bases are TGTGCCAGCAGCCAATCTCAGATGGGGGTGTCTAGCGCTACCCCAGAAACAGATACGCAGTATTTT. Encoded protein: CASSQSQMGVSSATPETDTQYF.

This clone appeared a single time. V gene TRBV5-1 combines with J gene TRBJ1-1; D not resolved. The V gene's germline CDR1 is SGHRS and CDR2 YFSETQ. The CDR3 has 14 amino acids. V lost 2 bases to trimming and J lost 0 bases, with 8 bases between them. CDR3 coding DNA: TGCGCCAGCAGCTTCCGACACATGAACACTGAAGCTTTCTTT. Translated, it gives CASSFRHMNTEAFF. The complete variable domain, with remaining parts taken from reference TRBV5-1 and TRBJ1-1, reads KAGVTQTPRYLIKTRGQQVTLSCSPISGHRSVSWYQQTPGQGLQFLFEYFSETQRNKGNFPGRFSGRQFSNSRSEMNVSTLELGDSALYLCASSFRHMNTEAFFGQGTRLTVV.